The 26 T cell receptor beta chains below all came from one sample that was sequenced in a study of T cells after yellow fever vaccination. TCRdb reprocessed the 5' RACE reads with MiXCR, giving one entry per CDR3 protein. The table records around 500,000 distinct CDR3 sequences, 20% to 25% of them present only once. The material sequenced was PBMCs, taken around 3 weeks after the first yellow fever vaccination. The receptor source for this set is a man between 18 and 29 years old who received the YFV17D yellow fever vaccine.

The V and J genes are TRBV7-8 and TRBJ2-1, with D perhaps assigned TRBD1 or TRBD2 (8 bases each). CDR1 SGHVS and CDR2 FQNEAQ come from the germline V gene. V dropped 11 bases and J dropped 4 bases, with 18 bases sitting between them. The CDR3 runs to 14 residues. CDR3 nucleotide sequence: TGTGCCGCGGGGGGACAGGATCCTTACAATGAGCAGTTCTTC. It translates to CAAGGQDPYNEQFF.

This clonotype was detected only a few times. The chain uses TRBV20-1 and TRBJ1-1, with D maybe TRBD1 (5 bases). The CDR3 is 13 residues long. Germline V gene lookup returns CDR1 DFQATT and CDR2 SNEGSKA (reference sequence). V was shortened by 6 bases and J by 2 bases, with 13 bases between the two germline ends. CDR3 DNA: TGCAGTGCCACTAAAGGGGCTAACACTGAAGCTTTCTTT. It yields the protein CSATKGANTEAFF.

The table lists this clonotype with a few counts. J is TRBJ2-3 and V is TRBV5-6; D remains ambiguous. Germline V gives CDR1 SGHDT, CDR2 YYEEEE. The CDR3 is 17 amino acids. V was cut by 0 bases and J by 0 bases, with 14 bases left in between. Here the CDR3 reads CASSLASGGHSTDTQYF. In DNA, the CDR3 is TGTGCCAGCAGCTTGGCCTCTGGCGGCCATAGCACAGATACGCAGTATTTT.

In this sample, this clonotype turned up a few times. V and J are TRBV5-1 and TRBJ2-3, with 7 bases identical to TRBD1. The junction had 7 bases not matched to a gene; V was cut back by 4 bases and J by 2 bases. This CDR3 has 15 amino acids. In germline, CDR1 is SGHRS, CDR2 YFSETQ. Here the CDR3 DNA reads TGCGCCAGCAGCGAAGGGACAGCCCACACAGATACGCAGTATTTT. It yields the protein CASSEGTAHTDTQYF.

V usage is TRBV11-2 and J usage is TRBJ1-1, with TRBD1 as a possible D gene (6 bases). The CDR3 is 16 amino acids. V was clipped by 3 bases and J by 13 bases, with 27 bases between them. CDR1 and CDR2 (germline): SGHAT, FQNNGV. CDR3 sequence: CASSFESRQVSNTDFF. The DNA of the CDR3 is TGTGCCAGCAGCTTCGAATCCCGACAGGTTTCGAACACTGATTTCTTT.

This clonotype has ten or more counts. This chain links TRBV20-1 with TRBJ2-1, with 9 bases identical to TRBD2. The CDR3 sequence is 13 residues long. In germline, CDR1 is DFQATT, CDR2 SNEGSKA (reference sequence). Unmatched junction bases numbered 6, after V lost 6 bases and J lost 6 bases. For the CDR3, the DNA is TGCAGTGCAGCCGGGACTAGCCTCAATGAGCAGTTCTTC. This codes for CSAAGTSLNEQFF.

This chain's CDR3 is CSARTSGGGEQYF. DNA of the CDR3: TGCAGTGCTAGAACGTCAGGGGGCGGCGAGCAGTACTTC. This chain uses TRBV20-1 with TRBJ2-7; 8 positions match TRBD1. Germline CDR1 reads DFQATT; CDR2 reads SNEGSKA (reference sequence). With V trimmed by 2 bases and J by 6 bases, 6 bases remained unmatched. The CDR3 is 13 residues long.

As DNA, the CDR3 is TGTGCCAGCAGTCTGATCTCGAACACCGGGGAGCTGTTTTTT. Translating it yields CASSLISNTGELFF. The chain recombines TRBV28 with TRBJ2-2, with unresolved D. The CDR3 loop spans 14 amino acids. Trimming removed 5 bases from V and 0 bases from J, with 7 bases in between. Germline CDR1 is MDHEN and CDR2 is SYDVKM.

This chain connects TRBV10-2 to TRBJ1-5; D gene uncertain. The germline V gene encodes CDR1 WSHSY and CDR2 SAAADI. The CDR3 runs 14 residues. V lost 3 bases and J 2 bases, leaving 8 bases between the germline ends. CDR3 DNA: TGCGCCAGCAGTGAAGTGTCAGGCAATCAGCCCCAGCATTTT. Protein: CASSEVSGNQPQHF.

The CDR3 loop reads CASSQEGQGYSPLHF. CDR3 bases: TGTGCCAGCAGCCAAGAAGGACAGGGGTATTCACCCCTCCACTTT. This chain links TRBV4-2 with TRBJ1-6; TRBD1 agrees at 9 bases. J was trimmed by 8 bases and V by 0 bases; bases with no gene match: 2. CDR1 is LGHNA and CDR2 is YNFKEQ in the germline V gene. There are 15 residues in the CDR3.

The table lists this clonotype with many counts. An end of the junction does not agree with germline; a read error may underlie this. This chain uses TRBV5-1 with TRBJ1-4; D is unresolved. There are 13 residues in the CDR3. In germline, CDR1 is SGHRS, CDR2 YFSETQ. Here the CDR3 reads CASSLATNEKLFF. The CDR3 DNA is TGTGCCAGCAGCTTAGCAACTAATGAAAAACTGTTTTTT.

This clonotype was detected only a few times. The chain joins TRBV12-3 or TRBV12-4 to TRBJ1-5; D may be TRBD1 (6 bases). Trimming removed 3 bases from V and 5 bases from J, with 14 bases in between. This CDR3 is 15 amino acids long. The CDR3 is CASSLEGVVDQPQHF. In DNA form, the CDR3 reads TGTGCCAGCAGTTTGGAGGGGGTGGTTGATCAGCCCCAGCATTTT.

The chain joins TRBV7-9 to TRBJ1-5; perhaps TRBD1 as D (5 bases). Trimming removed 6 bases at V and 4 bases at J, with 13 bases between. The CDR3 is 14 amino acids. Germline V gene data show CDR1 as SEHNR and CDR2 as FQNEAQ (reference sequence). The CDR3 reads CASSSGFGNQPQHF. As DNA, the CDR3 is TGTGCCAGCAGTTCAGGGTTCGGAAATCAGCCCCAGCATTTT.

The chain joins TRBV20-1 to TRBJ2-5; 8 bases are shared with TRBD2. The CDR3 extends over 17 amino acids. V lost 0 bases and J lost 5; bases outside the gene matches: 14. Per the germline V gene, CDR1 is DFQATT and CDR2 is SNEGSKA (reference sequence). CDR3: CSARDVRGGGKGETQYF. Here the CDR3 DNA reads TGCAGTGCTAGAGATGTACGCGGCGGGGGGAAGGGGGAGACCCAGTACTTC.

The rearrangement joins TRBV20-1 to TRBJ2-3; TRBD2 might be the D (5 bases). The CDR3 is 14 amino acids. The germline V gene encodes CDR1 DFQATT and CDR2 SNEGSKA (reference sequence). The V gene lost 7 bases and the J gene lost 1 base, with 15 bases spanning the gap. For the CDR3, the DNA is TGCAGTGGAATTTGGGGAGTAGGCACAGATACGCAGTATTTT. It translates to CSGIWGVGTDTQYF.

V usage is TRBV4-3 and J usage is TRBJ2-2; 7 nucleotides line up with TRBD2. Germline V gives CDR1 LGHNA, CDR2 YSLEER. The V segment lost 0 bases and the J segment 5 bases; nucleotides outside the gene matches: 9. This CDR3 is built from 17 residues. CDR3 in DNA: TGCGCCAGCAGCCAAGAGATGGGCAAGCGGGGAACCGGGGAGCTGTTTTTT. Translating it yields CASSQEMGKRGTGELFF.

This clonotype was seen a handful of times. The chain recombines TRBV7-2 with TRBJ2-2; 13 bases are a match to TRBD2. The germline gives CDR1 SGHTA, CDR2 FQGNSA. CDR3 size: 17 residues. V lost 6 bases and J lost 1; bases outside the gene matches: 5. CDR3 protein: CASRPRLAGGNTGELFF. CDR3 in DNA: TGTGCCAGCAGACCCCGACTAGCGGGAGGGAACACCGGGGAGCTGTTTTTT.

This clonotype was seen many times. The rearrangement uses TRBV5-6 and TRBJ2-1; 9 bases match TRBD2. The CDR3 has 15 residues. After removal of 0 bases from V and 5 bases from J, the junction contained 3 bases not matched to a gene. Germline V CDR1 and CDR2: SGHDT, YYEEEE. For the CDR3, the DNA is TGTGCCAGCAGCTTGGTTAGCGGGGGTAACAATGAGCAGTTCTTC. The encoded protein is CASSLVSGGNNEQFF.

DNA of the CDR3: TGCAGCGGGGGGACAGCAAAAGAGACCCAGTACTTC. Amino acids: CSGGTAKETQYF. The J gene is TRBJ2-5, the V gene TRBV29-1; 7 bases are shared with TRBD1. Germline CDR1 reads SQVTM; CDR2 reads ANQGSEA. This CDR3 has 12 residues. The V gene end was trimmed by 7 bases and the J gene end by 3 bases; junction bases not matched to a gene: 5.

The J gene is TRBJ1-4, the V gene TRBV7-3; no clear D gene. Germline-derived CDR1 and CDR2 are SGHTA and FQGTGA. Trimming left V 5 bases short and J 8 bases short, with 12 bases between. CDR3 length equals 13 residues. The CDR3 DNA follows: TGTGCCAGCAGCGTAGGACTCGGCGAAAAACTGTTTTTT. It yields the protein CASSVGLGEKLFF.

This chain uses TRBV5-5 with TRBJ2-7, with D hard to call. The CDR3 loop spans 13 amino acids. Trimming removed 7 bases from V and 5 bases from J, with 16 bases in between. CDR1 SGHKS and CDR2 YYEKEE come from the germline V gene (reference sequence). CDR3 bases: TGTGCCAGCGGCCCCGGGCTCAGCGACGAGCAGTACGTC. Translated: CASGPGLSDEQYV.

The CDR3 is CASSLVGLRGETQYF. The CDR3 coding sequence is TGTGCCAGCAGCTTGGTCGGGTTGCGAGGAGAGACCCAGTACTTC. The J gene is TRBJ2-5, the V gene TRBV5-4, with no clear D. CDR1 SGHNT and CDR2 YYREEE come from the germline V gene (reference sequence). The CDR3 contains 15 residues. Trimming cost V 0 bases and J 4 bases, with 13 bases left between them. The whole variable domain, filled in from reference TRBV5-4 and TRBJ2-5, reads ETGVTQSPTHLIKTRGQQVTLRCSSQSGHNTVSWYQQALGQGPQFIFQYYREEENGRGNFPPRFSGLQFPNYSSELNVNALELDDSALYLCASSLVGLRGETQYFGPGTRLLVL.

CDR3 sequence: CASRTGEANTGELFF. The CDR3, as DNA: TGCGCCAGCAGAACCGGAGAGGCGAACACCGGGGAGCTGTTTTTT. This chain connects TRBV5-1 to TRBJ2-2; D remains ambiguous. CDR1 SGHRS and CDR2 YFSETQ come from the germline V gene. Trimming took 5 bases from V and 0 from J, leaving 11 bases between them. The CDR3 extends over 15 amino acids. The full variable domain, rest sourced from reference TRBV5-1 and TRBJ2-2, is KAGVTQTPRYLIKTRGQQVTLSCSPISGHRSVSWYQQTPGQGLQFLFEYFSETQRNKGNFPGRFSGRQFSNSRSEMNVSTLELGDSALYLCASRTGEANTGELFFGEGSRLTVL.

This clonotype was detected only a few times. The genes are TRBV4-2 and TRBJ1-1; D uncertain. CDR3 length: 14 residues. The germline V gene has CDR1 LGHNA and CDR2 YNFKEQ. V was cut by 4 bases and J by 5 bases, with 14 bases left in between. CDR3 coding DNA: TGTGCCAGCAGCCTGCGGGAGGGAGAGACTGAAGCTTTCTTT. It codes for CASSLREGETEAFF.

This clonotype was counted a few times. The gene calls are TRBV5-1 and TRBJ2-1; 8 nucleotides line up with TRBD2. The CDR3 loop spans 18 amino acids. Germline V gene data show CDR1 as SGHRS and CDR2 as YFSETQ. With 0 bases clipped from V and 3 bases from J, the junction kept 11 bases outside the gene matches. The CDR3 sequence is CASSLGRGSGAFYNEQFF. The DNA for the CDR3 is TGCGCCAGCAGCTTGGGACGGGGTAGCGGGGCCTTCTACAATGAGCAGTTCTTC.

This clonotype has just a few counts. The CDR3 nucleotides are TGTGCCAGAAGCTTGGCTAACCGACAGGGAAGGGACAATGAGCAGTTCTTC. It translates to CARSLANRQGRDNEQFF. V gene TRBV5-3 combines with J gene TRBJ2-1, with 7 bases that match TRBD1. TRBV5-3 is assigned to the ORF class and has an uncertain function. The J segment lost 5 bases and the V segment lost 0 bases, leaving 11 bases of the junction unmatched. The CDR3 loop spans 17 amino acids.